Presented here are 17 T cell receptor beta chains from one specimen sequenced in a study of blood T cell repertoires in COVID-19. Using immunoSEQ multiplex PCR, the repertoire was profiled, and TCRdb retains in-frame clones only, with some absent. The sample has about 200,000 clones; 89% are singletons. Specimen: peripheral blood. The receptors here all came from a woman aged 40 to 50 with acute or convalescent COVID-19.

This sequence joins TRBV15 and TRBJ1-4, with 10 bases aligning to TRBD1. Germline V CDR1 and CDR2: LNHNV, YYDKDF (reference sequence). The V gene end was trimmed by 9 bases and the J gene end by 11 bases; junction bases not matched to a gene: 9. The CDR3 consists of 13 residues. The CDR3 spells CATRDRGVRKLFF. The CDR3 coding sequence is TGTGCCACGCGGGACAGGGGAGTGCGGAAACTGTTTTTT.

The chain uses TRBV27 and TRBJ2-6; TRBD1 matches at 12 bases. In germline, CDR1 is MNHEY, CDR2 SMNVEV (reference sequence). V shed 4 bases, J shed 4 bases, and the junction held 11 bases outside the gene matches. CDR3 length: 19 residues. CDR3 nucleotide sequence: TGTGCCAGCAGTTCTCACCCGGGACAGGGGGCAGCCGGGGCCAACGTCCTGACTTTC. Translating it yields CASSSHPGQGAAGANVLTF.

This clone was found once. The CDR3 sequence: CASSGQGGLAGANVLTF. CDR3 nucleotide sequence: TGTGCCAGCAGCGGACAGGGGGGCTTGGCAGGGGCCAACGTCCTGACTTTC. The chain has TRBV5-6 and TRBJ2-6; TRBD1 matches 10 bases. Germline assignment: CDR1 SGHDT and CDR2 YYEEEE. The CDR3 is 17 amino acids. Trimming cost V 4 bases and J 4 bases; bases outside gene matches: 8.

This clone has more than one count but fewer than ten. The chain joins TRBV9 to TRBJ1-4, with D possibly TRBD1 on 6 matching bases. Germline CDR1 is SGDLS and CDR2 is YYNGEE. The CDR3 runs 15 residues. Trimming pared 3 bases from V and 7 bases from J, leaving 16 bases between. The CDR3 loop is CASSGRGGFGEKLFF. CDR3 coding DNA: TGTGCCAGCAGCGGGCGGGGGGGCTTCGGTGAAAAACTGTTTTTT.

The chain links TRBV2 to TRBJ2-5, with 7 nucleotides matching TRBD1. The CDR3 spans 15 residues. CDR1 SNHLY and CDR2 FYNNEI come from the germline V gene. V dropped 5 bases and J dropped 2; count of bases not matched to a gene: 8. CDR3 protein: CASSLNRGAQETQYF. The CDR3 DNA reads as TGTGCCAGCAGTTTAAACAGGGGTGCACAAGAGACCCAGTACTTC.

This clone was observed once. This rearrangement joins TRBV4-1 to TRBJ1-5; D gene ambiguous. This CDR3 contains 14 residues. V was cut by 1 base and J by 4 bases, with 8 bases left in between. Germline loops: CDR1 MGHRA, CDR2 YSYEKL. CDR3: CASSQVGENQPQHF. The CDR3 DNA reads TGCGCCAGCAGCCAAGTTGGAGAGAATCAGCCCCAGCATTTT.

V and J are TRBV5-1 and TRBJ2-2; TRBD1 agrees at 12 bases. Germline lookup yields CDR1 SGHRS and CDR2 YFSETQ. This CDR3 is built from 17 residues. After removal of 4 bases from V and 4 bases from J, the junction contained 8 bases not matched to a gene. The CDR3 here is CASSLGTGGAGTGELFF. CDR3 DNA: TGCGCCAGCAGCCTCGGGACAGGGGGCGCGGGCACCGGGGAGCTGTTTTTT.

CDR3 loop: CATSDYGTGTHSGNTIYF. CDR3 bases: TGTGCCACCAGTGACTACGGGACAGGGACTCACTCTGGAAACACCATATATTTT. The chain is built from TRBV24-1 and TRBJ1-3; 9 positions match TRBD1. Germline V gene data show CDR1 as KGHDR and CDR2 as SFDVKD. V lost 4 bases to trimming and J lost 0 bases; unmatched junction nucleotides: 9. The CDR3 contains 18 residues.

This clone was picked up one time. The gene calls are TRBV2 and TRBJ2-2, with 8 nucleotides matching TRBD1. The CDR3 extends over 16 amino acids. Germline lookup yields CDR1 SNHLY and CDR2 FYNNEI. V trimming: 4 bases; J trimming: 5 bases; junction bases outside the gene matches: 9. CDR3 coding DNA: TGTGCCAGCAGTGGTCAGGGGGCGCAGCTTACCGGGGAGCTGTTTTTT. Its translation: CASSGQGAQLTGELFF.

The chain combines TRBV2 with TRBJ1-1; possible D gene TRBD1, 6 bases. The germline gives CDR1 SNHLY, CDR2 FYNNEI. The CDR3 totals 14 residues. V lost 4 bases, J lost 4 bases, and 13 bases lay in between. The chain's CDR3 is CASSVGQRGTEAFF. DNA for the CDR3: TGTGCCAGCAGTGTCGGACAGCGAGGCACTGAAGCTTTCTTT.

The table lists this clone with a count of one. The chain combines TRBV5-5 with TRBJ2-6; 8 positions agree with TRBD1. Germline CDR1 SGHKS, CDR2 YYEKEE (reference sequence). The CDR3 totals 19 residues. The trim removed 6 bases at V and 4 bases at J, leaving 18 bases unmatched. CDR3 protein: CASIPFFGTGLWGANVLTF. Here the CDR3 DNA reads TGTGCCAGCATCCCATTCTTCGGGACAGGCCTTTGGGGGGCCAACGTCCTGACTTTC.

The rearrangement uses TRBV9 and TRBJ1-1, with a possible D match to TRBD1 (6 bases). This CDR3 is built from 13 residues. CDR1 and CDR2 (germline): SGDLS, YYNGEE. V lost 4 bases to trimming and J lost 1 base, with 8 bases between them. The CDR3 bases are TGTGCCAGCAGCACGACAGGGAACACTGAAGCTTTCTTT. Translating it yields CASSTTGNTEAFF.

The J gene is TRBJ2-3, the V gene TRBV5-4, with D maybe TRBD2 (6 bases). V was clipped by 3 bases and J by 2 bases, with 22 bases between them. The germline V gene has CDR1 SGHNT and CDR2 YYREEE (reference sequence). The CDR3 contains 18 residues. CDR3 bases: TGTGCCAGCAGCTCCATATCTGGAGGGTCGCCCTTCACAGATACGCAGTATTTT. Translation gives CASSSISGGSPFTDTQYF.

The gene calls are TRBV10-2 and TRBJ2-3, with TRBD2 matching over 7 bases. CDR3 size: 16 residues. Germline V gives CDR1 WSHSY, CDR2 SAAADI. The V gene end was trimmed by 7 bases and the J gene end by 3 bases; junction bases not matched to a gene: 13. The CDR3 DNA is TGCGCCAGCAAGGAAAGGGACTACCTCGAGACAGATACGCAGTATTTT. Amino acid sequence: CASKERDYLETDTQYF.

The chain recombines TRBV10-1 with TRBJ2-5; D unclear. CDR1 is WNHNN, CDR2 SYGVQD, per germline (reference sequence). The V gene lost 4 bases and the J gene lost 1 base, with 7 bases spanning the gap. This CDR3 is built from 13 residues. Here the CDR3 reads CASSAGLQETQYF. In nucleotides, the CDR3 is TGCGCCAGCAGTGCTGGCCTCCAAGAGACCCAGTACTTC.

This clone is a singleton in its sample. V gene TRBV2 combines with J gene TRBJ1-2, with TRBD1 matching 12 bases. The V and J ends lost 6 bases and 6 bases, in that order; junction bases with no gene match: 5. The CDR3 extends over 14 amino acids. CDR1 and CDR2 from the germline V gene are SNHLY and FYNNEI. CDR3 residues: CASRLGQGADGYTF. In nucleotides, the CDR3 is TGTGCCAGCAGATTGGGACAGGGGGCGGATGGCTACACCTTC.

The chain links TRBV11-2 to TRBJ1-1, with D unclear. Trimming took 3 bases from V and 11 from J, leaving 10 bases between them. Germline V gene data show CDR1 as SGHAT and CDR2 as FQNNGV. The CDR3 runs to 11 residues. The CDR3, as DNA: TGTGCCAGCAGCTTGGCCGATTTGGCTTTCTTT. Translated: CASSLADLAFF.